One and the same sample provided the 17 T cell receptor beta chains below, sequenced in a study of shared clonotypes between healthy human individuals. Assay used: immunoSEQ multiplex PCR; TCRdb lists only in-frame clones, some missing. The sample has approximately 2.4 million clones; almost 96% are singletons. Material for sequencing was naive CD4+ T cells sorted from blood. Subset specified: CD45RA+ positively selected. These receptors all come from a man between 18 and 35 years old in good health.

The genes are TRBV5-1 and TRBJ2-5; perhaps TRBD1 as D (6 bases). The CDR3 sequence is 14 residues long. Germline V gene sequence: CDR1 SGHRS, CDR2 YFSETQ. V gave up 4 bases and J gave up 5 bases, with 15 bases separating them. The CDR3 reads CASSLEGTLETQYF. For the CDR3, the DNA is TGCGCCAGCAGCCTCGAGGGGACACTGGAGACCCAGTACTTC. The full variable domain, with the rest looked up from reference TRBV5-1 and TRBJ2-5, is KAGVTQTPRYLIKTRGQQVTLSCSPISGHRSVSWYQQTPGQGLQFLFEYFSETQRNKGNFPGRFSGRQFSNSRSEMNVSTLELGDSALYLCASSLEGTLETQYFGPGTRLLVL.

The V and J genes are TRBV7-2 and TRBJ2-1, with 8 positions matching TRBD2. The V and J ends lost 4 bases and 7 bases, in that order; junction bases with no gene match: 9. The CDR3 is 15 amino acids. The germline V gene encodes CDR1 SGHTA and CDR2 FQGNSA. CDR3 in amino acids: CASSSVAGFGNEQFF. CDR3 sequence (DNA): TGTGCCAGCAGCTCGGTAGCGGGGTTTGGGAATGAGCAGTTCTTC.

A remark on this clone: This sample includes further DNA sequences coding for the same CDR3. V is TRBV10-3 and J is TRBJ2-7; 9 bases match TRBD2. The CDR3 has 14 residues. V shed 4 bases, J shed 0 bases, and the junction held 1 base outside the gene matches. CDR1 and CDR2 (germline): ENHRY, SYGVKD. CDR3 sequence: CAISGLADSYEQYF. In nucleotides, the CDR3 is TGTGCCATCAGTGGACTAGCGGACTCCTACGAGCAGTACTTC.

V is TRBV5-1 and J is TRBJ2-7; 9 bases align to TRBD1. V was pared by 2 bases and J by 2 bases, with 11 bases of the junction left unmatched. The CDR3 totals 17 residues. Germline V gene sequence: CDR1 SGHRS, CDR2 YFSETQ. Written as DNA, the CDR3 is TGCGCCAGCAGCTTTTGGGCCCAACAGGGGGCCCCCTACGAGCAGTACTTC. Translated: CASSFWAQQGAPYEQYF.

The rearrangement links TRBV5-1 to TRBJ2-7; D remains unclear. V was pared by 0 bases and J by 4 bases, with 17 bases between. Germline V gene lookup returns CDR1 SGHRS and CDR2 YFSETQ. The CDR3 length is 16 residues. CDR3 bases: TGCGCCAGCAGCTTGGTAGGACGGCCGTCTGGGTACGAGCAGTACTTC. Its translation: CASSLVGRPSGYEQYF.

The chain uses TRBV28 and TRBJ2-5, with 7 bases fitting TRBD1. The CDR3 totals 15 residues. V was clipped by 6 bases and J by 5 bases; unmatched bases: 12. Germline CDR1 and CDR2: MDHEN and SYDVKM. The CDR3 here is CASSYMDRPGETQYF. CDR3 DNA: TGTGCCAGCAGCTATATGGACAGGCCTGGGGAGACCCAGTACTTC.

About this clone itself: At the DNA level, this CDR3 is encoded by other sequences in the same sample as well. The chain uses TRBV13 and TRBJ2-5; D is ambiguous. Germline lookup yields CDR1 PRHDT and CDR2 FYEKMQ (reference sequence). CDR3 size: 13 residues. The germline V and J ends were trimmed by 0 bases and 1 base, with 3 bases remaining between them. CDR3 in DNA: TGTGCCAGCAGCTTAGGCAGCCAAGAGACCCAGTACTTC. Translated, it gives CASSLGSQETQYF.

The chain has TRBV5-5 and TRBJ1-1; D call uncertain. This CDR3 spans 11 amino acids. CDR1 is SGHKS and CDR2 is YYEKEE in the germline V gene (reference sequence). Trimming shortened V by 6 bases and J by 0 bases, and 3 bases separated the two germline ends. CDR3 region: CASTVNTEAFF. CDR3 DNA: TGTGCCAGCACCGTGAACACTGAAGCTTTCTTT.

The chain links TRBV27 to TRBJ2-1; no definite D call. From germline, CDR1 is MNHEY and CDR2 SMNVEV (reference sequence). CDR3 length: 16 residues. V lost 2 bases and J lost 0, with 11 bases in between. The CDR3 nucleotides read TGTGCCAGCAGTTTAGGCAGGCCAAGCTCCTACAATGAGCAGTTCTTC. It translates to CASSLGRPSSYNEQFF.

The table lists this clone with a count of one. The chain has TRBV5-1 and TRBJ2-7; D possibly uses TRBD1 or TRBD2 (5 bases each). The length of the CDR3 is 13 residues. V was clipped by 5 bases and J by 4 bases, with 13 bases between them. The germline gives CDR1 SGHRS, CDR2 YFSETQ. DNA of the CDR3: TGCGCCAGCAGAAGGGACCTAGGGTACGAGCAGTACTTC. Protein: CASRRDLGYEQYF.

The chain employs TRBV11-2 and TRBJ2-7; 9 nucleotides agree with TRBD2. The CDR3 contains 15 residues. J gave up 3 bases and V 1 base, and 4 bases lay outside the gene matches. Per germline, CDR1 SGHAT and CDR2 FQNNGV. The chain's CDR3 is CASSLAGLAYYEQYF. The CDR3 DNA sequence: TGTGCCAGCAGCTTAGCGGGACTAGCTTACTACGAGCAGTACTTC. Supplemented by reference TRBV11-2 and TRBJ2-7, the full variable domain reads EAGVAQSPRYKIIEKRQSVAFWCNPISGHATLYWYQQILGQGPKLLIQFQNNGVVDDSQLPKDRFSAERLKGVDSTLKIQPAKLEDSAVYLCASSLAGLAYYEQYFGPGTRLTVT.

This clone appeared a single time. Other DNA sequences of this sample code for an identical CDR3. The rearrangement links TRBV18 to TRBJ2-1; 9 bases match TRBD2. The germline CDR1 and CDR2 sequences are KGHSH and LQKENI. The CDR3 sequence is 14 residues long. V shed 3 bases and J 4 bases; nucleotides not matched to a gene: 1. The CDR3 region has the DNA TGTGCCAGCTCACCGGCGGGGGGGTACAATGAGCAGTTCTTC. This codes for CASSPAGGYNEQFF. Combining the CDR3 with reference TRBV18 and TRBJ2-1 gives the whole variable domain NAGVMQNPRHLVRRRGQEARLRCSPMKGHSHVYWYRQLPEEGLKFMVYLQKENIIDESGMPKERFSAEFPKEGPSILRIQQVVRGDSAAYFCASSPAGGYNEQFFGPGTRLTVL.

V and J are TRBV30 and TRBJ2-1; weak D call: TRBD2 (6 bases). Between the trimmed V and J ends, which lost 5 bases and 0 bases, there was a span of 17 bases. Germline-derived CDR1 and CDR2 are GTSNPN and SVGIG (reference sequence). The CDR3 has 16 residues. DNA for the CDR3: TGTGCCTGGGACTCGGCCGGGACTCGCTCCTACAATGAGCAGTTCTTC. This gives the protein CAWDSAGTRSYNEQFF.

The chain is built from TRBV5-8 and TRBJ1-5; D call uncertain. This CDR3 contains 16 residues. The ends were cut back, 4 bases at V and 9 bases at J, with 23 bases in the middle. The germline gives CDR1 SGHTS, CDR2 YDEGEE. The CDR3, as DNA: TGTGCCAGCAGCCTGGTACCGGTCGGAGGGATCATGCCCCAGCATTTT. Its translation is CASSLVPVGGIMPQHF.

This chain links TRBV21-1 with TRBJ1-5; the D segment call TRBD1 is taken from the table without a DNA check. TRBV21-1 is reported as a pseudogene. This CDR3 spans 18 amino acids. CDR3 loop: CASSICAEQVNRNQPQHF. Written as DNA, the CDR3 is TGTGCCAGCAGCATTTGTGCCGAACAGGTGAATCGCAATCAGCCCCAGCATTTT.

This clone was recorded only once. V and J are TRBV28 and TRBJ1-6, with 7 positions matching TRBD1. Germline-derived CDR1 and CDR2 are MDHEN and SYDVKM. After removal of 7 bases from V and 6 bases from J, the junction contained 15 bases not matched to a gene. The CDR3 is made up of 17 amino acids. The CDR3 here is CASTSTGANGPNSPLHF. The CDR3 DNA reads as TGTGCCAGCACCAGCACAGGGGCCAACGGACCTAATTCACCCCTCCACTTT.

This clone was detected only once. The gene calls are TRBV6-1 and TRBJ1-1; 7 nucleotides agree with TRBD1. V gave up 3 bases and J gave up 1 base; unmatched junction bases: 8. CDR1 and CDR2 (germline): MNHNS, SASEGT. The CDR3 is 16 residues long. DNA for the CDR3: TGTGCCAGCAGTGAGAAAGCGGGACAGAAGAACACTGAAGCTTTCTTT. Translating gives CASSEKAGQKNTEAFF.